This T cell receptor (beta chain) originates from a study of blood T cell repertoires in COVID-19. Germline V gives CDR1 PRHDT, CDR2 FYEKMQ (reference sequence). V gave up 7 bases and J gave up 0 bases, with 7 bases separating them. The length of the CDR3 is 13 residues. Generated by immunoSEQ multiplex PCR, the TCRdb table keeps only in-frame clones and is missing some. The sample lists about 190,000 clones, 86% seen once, with roughly 2.9% in the top ten. Sequenced: peripheral blood. This sequence joins TRBV13 and TRBJ1-3; D remains unclear. The TCR originated in a woman in her twenties or thirties with active or convalescent COVID-19. CDR3 residues: CASTAGSGNTIYF. The CDR3 DNA reads TGTGCCAGCACTGCAGGCTCTGGAAACACCATATATTTT.